The present T cell receptor (beta chain) was sequenced within a study of cytomegalovirus exposure and HLA in healthy donors. Findings and limits, study-wide: Cytomegalovirus-associated TCR beta chains were listed, numbering some 180. A later examination showed that TCR association rates differed by HLA locus, with DRB1 most and HLA-C fewest.

The PCR made use of 60 Vbeta and 13 Jbeta primers. Clones were read by immunoSEQ multiplex PCR, and TCRdb kept only the in-frame ones, dropping some. This table has about 180,000 clones, around 79% appearing once. Germline CDR1 SGHNT, CDR2 YYREEE (reference sequence). V gave up 0 bases and J gave up 5 bases; unmatched junction bases: 15. This CDR3 contains 18 residues. Concerning this clone: Its antigen is unidentified.

The sequence was collected from a woman between 50 and 59 years old in good health and CMV-seronegative. V is TRBV5-4 and J is TRBJ2-7, with 9 bases identical to TRBD1. The sample consisted of PBMCs. This CDR3 reads CASSLDSWGTGKWNEQYF. As DNA, the CDR3 is TGTGCCAGCAGCTTGGATAGTTGGGGGACAGGGAAGTGGAACGAGCAGTACTTC.